This T cell receptor beta chain appears in the sequencing data of a study of monozygotic twins with inflammatory bowel disease (dated by TCRdb to between 2018 and 2021). With regard to the full study: The complete study included 28 monozygotic twin pairs: 19 IBD-discordant Danish pairs and nine German pairs, of which four were IBD-concordant and five were IBD-discordant. The search for disease-associated traits relied mainly on comparing, within discordant pairs, IBD patients with their genetically identical healthy co-twins. Each individual had, on average, about 151 000 unique TCRalpha sequences and 181 000 unique TCRbeta sequences available for analysis. Beyond this particular receptor, the publication reports: Compared with healthy twins, IBD patients had fewer clonotypes in common with other individuals, a difference most pronounced in patients showing signs of disease activity. Repertoire similarity did not differ between concordant and discordant twins, possibly due to limited statistical power. The results gave no support for a single strong signal or clonotype linked to IBD. Because patients were on differing immunosuppressive treatments, the repertoires may have picked up extra background noise and inter-individual variability. TCRbeta repertoire diversity, by inverse Simpson index, was decreased in IBD patients compared with their healthy co-twins. Distinction between different T cell subtypes could not be achieved in the analysis.

The CDR3 starts with the cysteine, ends with the phenylalanine, and has 15 residues. DNA was not recorded. Sequences LGHDT (CDR1) and YNNKEL (CDR2) are obtained from the germline V gene (reference sequence). To prepare the library, 5' RACE was applied. The input for every TCR library was around 3.5 ug of total RNA. For each sample, cDNA synthesis was carried out in eight separate reactions using SMARTScribe reverse transcriptase. Unique molecular identifiers containing a 6-nucleotide sample barcode were introduced through template switching during cDNA synthesis. TCRalpha and TCRbeta cDNA was amplified by two nested PCRs of 16 and 9 cycles, with bead purification after each PCR. Before amplification, cDNA was treated with uracil DNA-glycosylase and purified using the QIAquick PCR purification kit. The second PCR added Illumina TruSeq-compatible adapters along with sample-specific barcodes. TapeStation and Qubit were used to check library quality and concentration, and around 4.7 ng of each library was pooled. The pooled libraries were sequenced with 2 x 100 bp reads and custom sequencing primers on an Illumina HiSeq2500 single-index Rapid Run. In the source study's methods: UMI-based consensus assembly with MiGEC version 1.2.6 was used to correct PCR and sequencing errors. MiXCR version 2.1.1 was used to carry out V(D)J alignment, clonotype assembly and CDR3 extraction. To normalise gene usage, clonotype sharing and MAIT/NKT TCR abundance, the top 1000, 10 000 and 20 000 clonotypes in each sample were analysed. After downsampling to 27 000 UMIs, diversity was calculated as the inverse Simpson index using the vegan R package. Paired Mann-Whitney U tests were applied to discordant twin pairs, with Benjamini-Hochberg correction for multiple testing. Reads reprocessed by TCRdb are summarized as one entry per CDR3 protein sequence, and DNA is absent. TCRdb, not the authors, supplied the V and J calls. This sample's listing comprises nearly 450,000 distinct CDR3 sequences. The top ten hold about 2.6% of the sample.

As concerns this clonotype: What antigen it recognizes has not been identified.

From each donor, an approximately 2.5 ml peripheral blood sample was collected into PAXgene tubes and kept at -80 degrees C. Without T cell sorting, total RNA was isolated from whole blood using the PAXgene blood miRNA kit on an automated QIAcube. Peripheral blood from monozygotic twin pairs concordant or discordant for inflammatory bowel disease was subjected to deep TCRalpha and TCRbeta repertoire profiling with unique molecular barcoding. Smoking habits were recorded for all twin pairs, with individuals classified as current, former or never smokers. The source material was blood. The clonotype was recovered from a human donor with ulcerative colitis or Crohn's disease, or a healthy co-twin of an affected twin (not recorded which). Recombination joined TRBV3-1 with TRBJ2-3; checking the TCRdb D call of TRBD2 is not possible without DNA. The CDR3 protein is CASSQETSPPDTQYF.